A single T cell receptor beta chain is shown here with its context. The data belong to a study of T cell responses to AZD1222 COVID-19 vaccine. The germline CDR1 and CDR2 sequences are SEHNR and FQNEAQ (reference sequence). There are 15 residues in the CDR3. Trimming removed 4 bases at V and 6 bases at J, with 16 bases between. Sequencing was performed with immunoSEQ multiplex PCR; in TCRdb, only in-frame clones are kept and a portion is missing. The data contain 150,000 to 200,000 clones, 90% to 95% of them singletons. The source of this sequence is an adult in good health. The source material was peripheral blood, sampled on day 0 of AZD1222 vaccination. The chain couples TRBV7-9 to TRBJ1-5; the D is unclear. The CDR3 nucleotides read TGTGCCAGCAGCTCCTCATCCGGACTTGGTCAGCCCCAGCATTTT. It specifies CASSSSSGLGQPQHF. The full variable domain, its missing parts supplied by reference TRBV7-9 and TRBJ1-5, is DTGVSQNPRHKITKRGQNVTFRCDPISEHNRLYWYRQTLGQGPEFLTYFQNEAQLEKSRLLSDRFSAERPKGSFSTLEIQRTEQGDSAMYLCASSSSSGLGQPQHFGDGTRLSIL.